This T cell receptor (beta chain) was found in a study of cytomegalovirus exposure and HLA in healthy donors. This CDR3 has 15 amino acids. With V trimmed by 3 bases and J by 1 base, 3 bases remained unmatched. CDR1 is SGDLS and CDR2 is YYNGEE in the germline V gene. Vbeta (60) and Jbeta (13) primers were used in the PCR. TCRdb's copy holds only in-frame clones and misses some; the assay was immunoSEQ multiplex PCR. The sample has around 160,000 clones; roughly 77% are singletons. The sample consisted of PBMCs. This chain joins TRBV9 and TRBJ2-1, with 8 bases aligning to TRBD1. This sequence originates from a man aged 18-30 years in good health and CMV-seropositive. CDR3 in amino acids: CASSGGTGSYNEQFF. In DNA form, the CDR3 reads TGTGCCAGCAGCGGAGGGACAGGTTCCTACAATGAGCAGTTCTTC. The variable domain in full, with the rest retrieved from reference TRBV9 and TRBJ2-1, is DSGVTQTPKHLITATGQRVTLRCSPRSGDLSVYWYQQSLDQGLQFLIQYYNGEERAKGNILERFSAQQFPDLHSELNLSSLELGDSALYFCASSGGTGSYNEQFFGPGTRLTVL.